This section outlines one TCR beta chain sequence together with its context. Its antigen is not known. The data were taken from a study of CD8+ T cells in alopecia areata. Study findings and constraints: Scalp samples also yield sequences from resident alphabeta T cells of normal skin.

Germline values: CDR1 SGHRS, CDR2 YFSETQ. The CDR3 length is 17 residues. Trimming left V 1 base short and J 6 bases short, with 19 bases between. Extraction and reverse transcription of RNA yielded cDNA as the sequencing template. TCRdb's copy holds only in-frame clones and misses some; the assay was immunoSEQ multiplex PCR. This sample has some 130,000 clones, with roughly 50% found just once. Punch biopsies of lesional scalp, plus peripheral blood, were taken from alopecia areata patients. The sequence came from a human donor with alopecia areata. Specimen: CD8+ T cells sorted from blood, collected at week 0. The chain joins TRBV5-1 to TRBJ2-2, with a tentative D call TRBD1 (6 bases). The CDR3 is CASSLLGHQTGSGELFF. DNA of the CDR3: TGCGCCAGCAGCTTGTTGGGACATCAAACGGGGTCCGGGGAGCTGTTTTTT.